This passage covers 3 T cell receptor beta chains from one sample sequenced in a study of identical twins. From the 5' RACE reads, TCRdb called clonotypes with MiXCR, one entry per CDR3 protein. The table shows 1.5 million to 2 million distinct CDR3 sequences, with under 35% occurring only once. The sequenced sample consisted of cord blood. The receptors here all came from a newborn girl in good health.

The J gene is TRBJ1-5, the V gene TRBV27; 7 bases match TRBD1. The CDR3 has 16 residues. Trimming at V came to 1 base and at J to 3 bases, leaving 6 bases not matched to a gene. Germline V CDR1 and CDR2: MNHEY, SMNVEV (reference sequence). The CDR3 sequence is CASSLFGTAINQPQHF. The CDR3, as DNA: TGTGCCAGCAGTTTATTCGGGACAGCGATCAATCAGCCCCAGCATTTT.

Only a few counts were recorded for this clonotype. The V gene is TRBV9, the J gene TRBJ2-3; no clear D. Germline assignment: CDR1 SGDLS and CDR2 YYNGEE. The CDR3 loop spans 15 amino acids. Trimming left V 0 bases short and J 0 bases short, with 8 bases between. As DNA, the CDR3 is TGTGCCAGCAGCGTAGCGCCTCCTAGCACAGATACGCAGTATTTT. Translated: CASSVAPPSTDTQYF.

This clonotype was counted a few times. The genes are TRBV5-1 and TRBJ2-1, with D possibly TRBD2 on 6 matching bases. Trimming removed 1 base at V and 2 bases at J, with 13 bases between. CDR1 is SGHRS, CDR2 YFSETQ, per germline. The CDR3 is made up of 16 amino acids. In DNA form, the CDR3 reads TGCGCCAGCAGCTTGAACCGGGAGATTACCTACAATGAGCAGTTCTTC. Its translation: CASSLNREITYNEQFF.